Listed below are T cell receptor beta chains from one sample, sequenced in a study of technical replicates of blood from several donors. The data were produced by immunoSEQ multiplex PCR, yet TCRdb's version contains in-frame clones alone and is incomplete. The repertoire holds tens of thousands of clones, with 90% to 95% as singletons. Sample: T cells isolated from PBMCs. The receptors were sampled from a human donor in good health. Each CDR3 is given with its conserved first and last residue. D genes are given only for firm matches. Rows give clone size only sometimes, using once, few, many, or a class for an expanded clone.

abundance,d_gene,v_gene,j_gene,CDR3nt,CDR3aa
few,TRBD2,TRBV7-9,TRBJ2-7,TGTGCCAGCAGCAGTAGCGGGACTAGCGCCTACGAGCAGTACTTC,CASSSSGTSAYEQYF
NA,TRBD1,TRBV2,TRBJ1-1,TGTGCCAGCGGGATGACAGGGGCGGACACTGAAGCTTTCTTT,CASGMTGADTEAFF
NA,TRBD2,TRBV19,TRBJ2-3,TGTGCCAGTACGCCTAGCGGGAGTCTTCTCGATACGCAGTATTTT,CASTPSGSLLDTQYF
NA,TRBD2,TRBV9,TRBJ2-1,TGTGCCAGCAGCCTTACGGGGGGGCTAAGGAATGAGCAGTTCTTC,CASSLTGGLRNEQFF
NA,NA,TRBV2,TRBJ1-3,TGTGCCAGCAGTGACCAGGGGATTGGAAACACCATATATTTT,CASSDQGIGNTIYF
NA,NA,TRBV6-5,TRBJ1-2,TGTGCCAGCAGTTATATGGGGAGTGAAGGCTACACCTTC,CASSYMGSEGYTF
NA,NA,TRBV7-8,TRBJ2-7,TGTGCCAGCAGCCCCTGGGACTCGGTCTACGAGCAGTACTTC,CASSPWDSVYEQYF
once,NA,TRBV7-8,TRBJ1-3,TGTGCCAGCGGCTCGGAGTTCTCTGGAAACACCATATATTTT,CASGSEFSGNTIYF
NA,NA,TRBV6-5,TRBJ1-4,TGTGCCAGCAGTCCGGGAGGTGAAAAACTGTTTTTT,CASSPGGEKLFF
NA,TRBD2,TRBV18,TRBJ2-7,TGTGCCAGCTCATCGGAGGCGGGGGTCGAGCAGTACTTC,CASSSEAGVEQYF
few,NA,TRBV29-1,TRBJ1-5,TGCAGCGTCCTACCGGGGGGCGGGAATCAGCCCCAGCATTTT,CSVLPGGGNQPQHF
NA,TRBD1,TRBV6-5,TRBJ1-1,TGTGCCAGCAGTTACTCCGGGACAGGGGACACTGAAGCTTTCTTT,CASSYSGTGDTEAFF
once,TRBD1,TRBV5-4,TRBJ2-5,TGTGCCAGCAGCTTGGGACAGGGCGTCCAAGAGACCCAGTACTTC,CASSLGQGVQETQYF
NA,TRBD2,TRBV6-5,TRBJ2-5,TGTGCCAGCAGTTTTGCGGGGGGACCCCAAGAGACCCAGTACTTC,CASSFAGGPQETQYF
NA,NA,TRBV7-8,TRBJ2-5,TGTGCCAGCAGTTCCCAGCGGAGCTTCGAGGCGACCCAGTACTTC,CASSSQRSFEATQYF
once,NA,TRBV19,TRBJ2-7,TGTGCCAGTAGTCTCGATGGACAGACCTACGAGCAGTACTTC,CASSLDGQTYEQYF
NA,NA,TRBV19,TRBJ2-7,TGTGCCAGTAGTATAGTGCTAAGCTCCTACGAGCAGTACTTC,CASSIVLSSYEQYF
NA,NA,TRBV7-9,TRBJ1-1,TGTGCCAGCACCCAGGGCATTTCTCCTGAAGCTTTCTTT,CASTQGISPEAFF
NA,NA,TRBV6-5,TRBJ2-7,TGTGCCAGCAGTTACTCGGGCGGGGAGCAGTACTTC,CASSYSGGEQYF